This T cell receptor (beta chain) was captured by sequencing in a study of lymphopenia after photon versus proton radiotherapy. Profiling relied on immunoSEQ multiplex PCR, and the TCRdb table lists in-frame clones only, not all of them. In the table there are approximately 24,000 clones, roughly 90% of which are singletons. The CDR3 runs to 15 residues. The V end was cut by 2 bases, the J end by 5 bases, with 15 bases between. CDR1 and CDR2 from the germline V gene are MNHNS and SASEGT. Whole-study findings and limits: Relative stability marked proton patients; photon patients lost diversity and naive cells. Larger post-nadir TCR diversity loss correlated inversely with survival in deceased patients. Survival link was tested only in deceased patients; proton benefit remains a possibility. After the lymphocyte nadir, photon-treated repertoires showed oligoclonal expansion, especially of CD8+ Temra cells.

About this clone itself: The antigen is unknown.

The V gene is TRBV6-1, the J gene TRBJ2-5; D call uncertain. Here the sequenced sample was peripheral blood, taken from a patient treated with photon-based radiotherapy. This clonotype was obtained from a woman in her 50s with cholangiocarcinoma. The CDR3 nucleotides read TGTGCCAGCAGTGAACGTCTGTTCGGCATGGAGACCCAGTACTTC. It yields the protein CASSERLFGMETQYF.